The 30 T cell receptor beta chains in this list originate from one sample, sequenced in a study of radiation and T cells in renal cell carcinoma. The time point was: baseline pretreatment blood. Specified treatment: 15 Gy SBRT to primary tumor, nephrectomy 4 weeks later. Clones were read by immunoSEQ multiplex PCR, and TCRdb kept only the in-frame ones, dropping some. The sample yields 130,000 or so clones, around four fifths seen once. The source was blood, collected from a patient whose treatment included radiotherapy and nephrectomy. The receptors stem from a woman in her forties or fifties with renal cell carcinoma.

The rearrangement joins TRBV9 to TRBJ2-1; 10 bases line up with TRBD2. The CDR3 is 15 amino acids. Germline CDR1 and CDR2: SGDLS and YYNGEE. V gave up 3 bases and J gave up 4 bases; unmatched junction bases: 4. Here the CDR3 reads CASSGRTSGYNEQFF. The CDR3 DNA follows: TGTGCCAGCAGCGGACGGACTAGCGGATACAATGAGCAGTTCTTC. The full variable domain, in which reference TRBV9 and TRBJ2-1 provide the parts outside the CDR3, is DSGVTQTPKHLITATGQRVTLRCSPRSGDLSVYWYQQSLDQGLQFLIQYYNGEERAKGNILERFSAQQFPDLHSELNLSSLELGDSALYFCASSGRTSGYNEQFFGPGTRLTVL.

The genes are TRBV25-1 and TRBJ1-1; 7 bases line up with TRBD1. The CDR3 covers 15 residues. Germline CDR1 and CDR2: MGHDK and SYGVNS. The V gene end was trimmed by 4 bases and the J gene end by 3 bases; junction bases not matched to a gene: 8. This CDR3 reads CASSGRPGQHTEAFF. The CDR3 nucleotides read TGTGCCAGCAGTGGACGACCGGGACAGCACACTGAAGCTTTCTTT. Complete variable domain (other parts from reference TRBV25-1 and TRBJ1-1): EADIYQTPRYLVIGTGKKITLECSQTMGHDKMYWYQQDPGMELHLIHYSYGVNSTEKGDLSSESTVSRIRTEHFPLTLESARPSHTSQYLCASSGRPGQHTEAFFGQGTRLTVV.

The chain joins TRBV2 to TRBJ2-1, with D possibly being TRBD1 or TRBD2 (5 bases each). V lost 3 bases, J lost 0 bases, and 9 bases lay in between. The CDR3 is 15 amino acids. CDR1 is SNHLY, CDR2 FYNNEI, per germline. Here the CDR3 reads CASSEGTASYNEQFF. CDR3 coding DNA: TGTGCCAGCAGTGAGGGGACGGCCTCCTACAATGAGCAGTTCTTC.

The gene calls are TRBV6-5 and TRBJ2-2; D is unclear. Germline V gives CDR1 MNHEY, CDR2 SVGAGI. V lost 0 bases and J 7 bases, leaving 12 bases between the germline ends. This CDR3 is built from 15 residues. CDR3 sequence (DNA): TGTGCCAGCAGTTACTCGGACGGCTCCGGCGGGGAGCTGTTTTTT. Amino acid sequence: CASSYSDGSGGELFF.

The rearrangement links TRBV7-6 to TRBJ2-1; 10 bases fit TRBD2. The germline CDR1 and CDR2 sequences are SGHVS and FNYEAQ. With V trimmed by 10 bases and J by 5 bases, 14 bases remained unmatched. This CDR3 has 16 residues. CDR3 amino acids: CATTFRPGLANNEQFF. CDR3 sequence (DNA): TGTGCCACTACTTTCCGTCCGGGACTAGCGAACAATGAGCAGTTCTTC.

This chain joins TRBV29-1 and TRBJ2-5, with 9 bases that match TRBD2. The CDR3 contains 13 residues. Trimming took 5 bases from V and 5 from J; bases not matched to a gene: 6. The germline V gene has CDR1 SQVTM and CDR2 ANQGSEA. This chain's CDR3 is CSVRTSGWETQYF. CDR3 DNA: TGCAGCGTTAGAACTAGCGGGTGGGAGACCCAGTACTTC.

The V gene is TRBV9, the J gene TRBJ1-5; a possible D gene is TRBD1 (6 bases). V lost 1 base to trimming and J lost 6 bases, with 11 bases between them. Germline CDR1 SGDLS, CDR2 YYNGEE. The CDR3 spans 14 residues. DNA of the CDR3: TGTGCCAGCAGCGTATCAGGGGTGAGTCAGCCCCAGCATTTT. Translation: CASSVSGVSQPQHF.

The table lists this clone with a few counts. This sequence joins TRBV7-9 and TRBJ2-7; 10 bases are a match to TRBD1. Per germline, CDR1 SEHNR and CDR2 FQNEAQ (reference sequence). V gave up 3 bases and J gave up 6 bases; unmatched junction bases: 8. The CDR3 consists of 15 residues. CDR3: CASSLIRDRGGEQYF. Written as DNA, the CDR3 is TGTGCCAGCAGCTTGATCCGGGACAGGGGAGGCGAGCAGTACTTC.

The chain uses TRBV4-3 and TRBJ2-7; weak D call: TRBD2 (5 bases). Trimming removed 4 bases at V and 3 bases at J, with 10 bases between. CDR1 is LGHNA, CDR2 YSLEER, per germline. The CDR3 is made up of 13 amino acids. CDR3 nucleotide sequence: TGCGCCAGCAGCCCCGGGGTAGGCTACGAGCAGTACTTC. Translated, it gives CASSPGVGYEQYF.

V is TRBV29-1 and J is TRBJ2-5; 7 bases agree with TRBD2. Trimming at V came to 6 bases and at J to 4 bases, leaving 5 bases not matched to a gene. The CDR3 runs 12 residues. Germline V gives CDR1 SQVTM, CDR2 ANQGSEA. The CDR3 nucleotides read TGCAGCGTGGGGGGGGAGCTAGAGACCCAGTACTTC. Translated: CSVGGELETQYF.

V gene TRBV5-6 combines with J gene TRBJ2-5; 7 bases are a match to TRBD1. J lost 3 bases, V lost 3 bases, and 8 bases had no gene match. Germline CDR1 reads SGHDT; CDR2 reads YYEEEE. The length of the CDR3 is 15 residues. The CDR3 DNA reads TGTGCCAGCAGCTCCACCCATACAGGGGAAGAGACCCAGTACTTC. It encodes CASSSTHTGEETQYF.

The chain couples TRBV6-6 to TRBJ1-2; no definite D call. In germline, CDR1 is MNHNY, CDR2 SVGAGI (reference sequence). The CDR3 loop spans 11 amino acids. Trimming removed 5 bases from V and 7 bases from J, with 8 bases in between. CDR3 DNA sequence: TGTGCCAGCAGTGTAGAGGTTGGCTACACCTTC. It yields the protein CASSVEVGYTF.

This clone was observed a single time. The V call is TRBV29-1, the J call TRBJ1-5, with D possibly TRBD1 on 5 matching bases. The CDR3 consists of 13 residues. Germline CDR1 is SQVTM and CDR2 is ANQGSEA. The V end was cut by 3 bases, the J end by 6 bases, with 12 bases between. The CDR3 nucleotides read TGCAGCGTTGATTGGGGCCTGGGTCAGCCCCAGCATTTT. As protein: CSVDWGLGQPQHF. Based on the CDR3 plus reference TRBV29-1 and TRBJ1-5, the full variable domain is SAVISQKPSRDICQRGTSLTIQCQVDSQVTMMFWYRQQPGQSLTLIATANQGSEATYESGFVIDKFPISRPNLTFSTLTVSNMSPEDSSIYLCSVDWGLGQPQHFGDGTRLSIL.

This sequence joins TRBV15 and TRBJ2-2; D gene unclear. Trimming removed 0 bases from V and 1 base from J, with 12 bases in between. Germline CDR1 LNHNV, CDR2 YYDKDF (reference sequence). There are 17 residues in the CDR3. The CDR3: CATSRDYKAMNTGELFF. CDR3 bases: TGTGCCACCAGCAGAGATTATAAGGCGATGAACACCGGGGAGCTGTTTTTT.

There are a few counts of this clone. The chain links TRBV5-1 to TRBJ2-7, with TRBD1 identical over 10 bases. CDR3 length: 15 residues. Germline lookup yields CDR1 SGHRS and CDR2 YFSETQ. V shed 4 bases, J shed 7 bases, and the junction held 11 bases outside the gene matches. CDR3 amino acids: CASSGGTGASREQYF. The DNA of the CDR3 is TGCGCCAGCAGCGGAGGGACAGGGGCCTCTAGGGAGCAGTACTTC.

V is TRBV4-1 and J is TRBJ1-2, with unresolved D. V was trimmed by 0 bases and J by 5 bases, leaving 4 bases between them. Germline assignment: CDR1 MGHRA and CDR2 YSYEKL. There are 12 residues in the CDR3. The CDR3 loop is CASSQDGYGYTF. The CDR3 nucleotides read TGCGCCAGCAGCCAAGATGGATATGGCTACACCTTC.

This chain uses TRBV18 with TRBJ1-3, with unresolved D. The CDR3 totals 16 residues. Germline values: CDR1 KGHSH, CDR2 LQKENI. V lost 2 bases and J 0 bases, leaving 11 bases between the germline ends. CDR3 DNA sequence: TGTGCCAGCTCACCAGACCGGAGCTACTCTGGAAACACCATATATTTT. Protein sequence: CASSPDRSYSGNTIYF.

This clone has only one observation. The rearrangement uses TRBV7-2 and TRBJ2-1; the D gene is possibly TRBD2 (6 bases). V was shortened by 1 base and J by 9 bases, with 10 bases between the two germline ends. The V gene's germline CDR1 is SGHTA and CDR2 FQGNSA. The CDR3 is made up of 13 amino acids. The CDR3 DNA reads TGTGCCAGCAGCTTAGTGCTAGCGTCTGAGCAGTTCTTC. Encoded protein: CASSLVLASEQFF.

This clone showed up just once. The chain uses TRBV10-3 and TRBJ1-3, with D possibly TRBD1 on 5 matching bases. The V gene's germline CDR1 is ENHRY and CDR2 SYGVKD. Trimming pared 5 bases from V and 0 bases from J, leaving 11 bases between. This CDR3 is 15 amino acids long. The CDR3 protein is CAISRDSNSGNTIYF. CDR3 nucleotide sequence: TGTGCCATCAGTAGGGACTCCAACTCTGGAAACACCATATATTTT.

The genes are TRBV5-4 and TRBJ1-5; TRBD1 agrees at 8 bases. CDR3 length: 15 residues. The V segment lost 3 bases and the J segment 2 bases; nucleotides outside the gene matches: 4. Germline CDR1 and CDR2: SGHNT and YYREEE (reference sequence). This CDR3 reads CASSSGTGGNQPQHF. The CDR3 nucleotides read TGTGCCAGCAGCTCCGGGACAGGAGGCAATCAGCCCCAGCATTTT.

The chain recombines TRBV29-1 with TRBJ1-3; D not certain. The CDR3 covers 14 residues. Germline CDR1 reads SQVTM; CDR2 reads ANQGSEA. V was clipped by 0 bases and J by 2 bases, with 8 bases between them. CDR3 protein: CSVEDGRAGNTIYF. CDR3 coding DNA: TGCAGCGTTGAAGACGGCAGAGCTGGAAACACCATATATTTT.

The chain has TRBV15 and TRBJ2-7; 9 nucleotides match TRBD2. The CDR3 consists of 15 residues. Germline V gene sequence: CDR1 LNHNV, CDR2 YYDKDF (reference sequence). With V trimmed by 1 base and J by 4 bases, 5 bases remained unmatched. The CDR3 region is CATSRVLAGTYEQYF. In nucleotides, the CDR3 is TGTGCCACCAGCAGAGTCCTAGCGGGAACTTACGAGCAGTACTTC.

V and J are TRBV6-1 and TRBJ1-6, with unresolved D. From germline, CDR1 is MNHNS and CDR2 SASEGT. Trimming left V 2 bases short and J 8 bases short, with 19 bases between. The CDR3 has 17 amino acids. CDR3 in amino acids: CASSEHLDRGGDSPLHF. The CDR3 DNA follows: TGTGCCAGCAGTGAACACTTAGATCGGGGAGGTGATTCACCCCTCCACTTT.

In nucleotides, the CDR3 is TGTGCCAGCAGCGTAAGCTCTCACTATAATTCACCCCTCCACTTT. Residues: CASSVSSHYNSPLHF. The chain couples TRBV9 to TRBJ1-6; no reliable D call. CDR1 SGDLS and CDR2 YYNGEE come from the germline V gene. The V and J ends lost 1 base and 3 bases respectively, with 8 bases between them. This CDR3 has 15 amino acids.

V usage is TRBV7-8 and J usage is TRBJ2-7; D gene uncertain. The germline V and J ends were trimmed by 2 bases and 4 bases, with 12 bases remaining between them. Germline assignment: CDR1 SGHVS and CDR2 FQNEAQ. The CDR3 extends over 14 amino acids. The CDR3 DNA is TGTGCCAGCAGCTTAAGCCCGTTAAGATACGAGCAGTACTTC. It codes for CASSLSPLRYEQYF.

The V call is TRBV20-1, the J call TRBJ2-5; D perhaps matches TRBD2 (5 bases). Germline V gives CDR1 DFQATT, CDR2 SNEGSKA (reference sequence). The V gene lost 4 bases and the J gene lost 5 bases, with 8 bases spanning the gap. The CDR3 sequence is 11 residues long. The CDR3 sequence: CSANRGETQYF. CDR3 nucleotides: TGCAGTGCTAACCGAGGGGAGACCCAGTACTTC.

This rearrangement joins TRBV7-2 to TRBJ2-2, with a possible D match to TRBD1 (5 bases). The ends were cut back, 7 bases at V and 5 bases at J, with 17 bases in the middle. The CDR3 contains 15 residues. CDR1 is SGHTA and CDR2 is FQGNSA in the germline V gene. CDR3 bases: TGTGCCAGCACCCGAGATAGTAGGGGAACCGGGGAGCTGTTTTTT. This gives the protein CASTRDSRGTGELFF. The variable domain in full, completed from reference TRBV7-2 and TRBJ2-2, reads GAGVSQSPSNKVTEKGKDVELRCDPISGHTALYWYRQSLGQGLEFLIYFQGNSAPDKSGLPSDRFSAERTGGSVSTLTIQRTQQEDSAVYLCASTRDSRGTGELFFGEGSRLTVL.

The chain links TRBV9 to TRBJ2-3; D is unclear. Germline V gives CDR1 SGDLS, CDR2 YYNGEE. V gave up 2 bases and J gave up 2 bases, with 6 bases separating them. The CDR3 is 13 amino acids. The CDR3 DNA reads TGTGCCAGCAGCGTCGGCGTCACAGATACGCAGTATTTT. As protein: CASSVGVTDTQYF.

This chain uses TRBV2 with TRBJ1-2, with 8 bases lining up with TRBD1. CDR3 size: 14 residues. Trimming cost V 2 bases and J 5 bases; bases outside gene matches: 4. From germline, CDR1 is SNHLY and CDR2 FYNNEI. CDR3 sequence: CASSENTGGYGYTF. In DNA, the CDR3 is TGTGCCAGCAGTGAAAATACAGGGGGGTATGGCTACACCTTC.

In this sample, this clone turned up once. The chain recombines TRBV7-9 with TRBJ2-7; TRBD1 matches at 9 bases. The CDR3 spans 15 residues. Germline V gene data show CDR1 as SEHNR and CDR2 as FQNEAQ (reference sequence). V lost 5 bases, J lost 3 bases, and 8 bases stayed unmatched. Here the CDR3 reads CASSPRTGEVYEQYF. For the CDR3, the DNA is TGTGCCAGCAGCCCAAGGACAGGGGAAGTCTACGAGCAGTACTTC.